Listed below are T cell receptor beta chains from one sample, sequenced in a study of identifying expanded T cells in peripheral blood. Measured with immunoSEQ multiplex PCR; TCRdb has only the in-frame clones, and not every one. The data contain 85,000 to 120,000 clones, about 87% of them seen just once; the ten biggest clones take up roughly an eighth. The sequenced material came from blood. All receptors come from a person between 18 and 75 years old in good health. Both conserved end residues are part of each CDR3. D genes are given only for firm matches. A clone size is listed for some rows: how often the clone was seen (once, few, many), or a class if it is expanded.

D | size | J | V | CDR3 | DNA
NA | NA | TRBJ2-1 | TRBV28 | CASSLRGYEQFF | TGTGCCAGCAGTTTGAGGGGTTATGAGCAGTTCTTC
NA | NA | TRBJ1-1 | TRBV7-7 | CASSLRRNTEAFF | TGTGCCAGCAGCTTACGGCGGAACACTGAAGCTTTCTTT
NA | NA | TRBJ2-7 | TRBV2 | CASRPTGGGLSGTYEQYF | TGTGCCAGCAGGCCGACAGGGGGAGGACTTAGCGGGACCTACGAGCAGTACTTC
NA | NA | TRBJ1-4 | TRBV27 | CATGGGNEKLFF | TGTGCCACCGGGGGGGGTAATGAAAAACTGTTTTTT
NA | NA | TRBJ2-1 | TRBV4-1 | CASSQGWQAPNEQFF | TGCGCCAGCAGCCAAGGATGGCAGGCACCCAATGAGCAGTTCTTC
NA | NA | TRBJ1-5 | TRBV5-1 | CASRRDNNQPQHF | TGCGCCAGCAGGCGGGACAACAATCAGCCCCAGCATTTT
NA | NA | TRBJ2-2 | TRBV7-2 | CASSLLGTDTGELFF | TGTGCCAGCAGCTTACTTGGGACCGACACCGGGGAGCTGTTTTTT
NA | NA | TRBJ2-5 | TRBV5-1 | CASSLNGAQYF | TGCGCCAGCAGCTTAAACGGGGCCCAGTACTTC
NA | NA | TRBJ1-1 | TRBV4-2 | CASSQVPARQDEAFF | TGTGCCAGCAGCCAAGTCCCAGCTCGACAAGACGAAGCTTTCTTT
TRBD1 | NA | TRBJ1-3 | TRBV2 | CASSALGGSSGNTIYF | TGTGCCAGCAGTGCTTTAGGGGGCAGTTCTGGAAACACCATATATTTT
NA | NA | TRBJ2-1 | TRBV29-1 | CSVIADSSYNEQFF | TGCAGCGTTATAGCGGATAGCTCCTACAATGAGCAGTTCTTC
NA | once | TRBJ1-5 | TRBV11-2 | CASSLAARQPQHF | TGTGCCAGCAGCTTGGCGGCCCGACAGCCCCAGCATTTT
NA | NA | TRBJ2-7 | TRBV23-1 | CASRIRGSYEQYF | TGCGCCAGCAGAATAAGAGGGAGCTACGAGCAGTACTTC
NA | NA | TRBJ2-3 | TRBV18 | CASSLETDTQYF | TGTGCCAGCTCACTAGAAACAGATACGCAGTATTTT
TRBD2 | NA | TRBJ2-7 | TRBV6-1 | CASIAGGPYEQYF | TGTGCCAGCATAGCGGGAGGGCCCTACGAGCAGTACTTC
NA | NA | TRBJ1-2 | TRBV5-1 | CASSGGTFSGGYTF | TGCGCCAGCAGCGGAGGGACCTTCTCGGGTGGCTACACCTTC
NA | NA | TRBJ1-2 | TRBV27 | CASSSDSNPARGYTF | TGTGCCAGCAGTTCCGACAGTAACCCTGCACGTGGCTACACCTTC
TRBD1 | NA | TRBJ1-5 | TRBV19 | CASSIGGGYSNQPQHF | TGTGCCAGTAGTATAGGAGGGGGCTATAGCAATCAGCCCCAGCATTTT
NA | once | TRBJ2-1 | TRBV28 | CASSPTGGGNEQFF | TGTGCCAGCAGCCCCACTGGCGGTGGGAATGAGCAGTTCTTC
NA | NA | TRBJ1-1 | TRBV28 | CASSPRRGNTEAFF | TGTGCCAGCAGTCCCCGGCGGGGTAACACTGAAGCTTTCTTT
NA | NA | TRBJ2-7 | TRBV18 | CASSPPTRYEQYF | TGTGCCAGCTCACCACCTACTAGGTACGAGCAGTACTTC
TRBD1 | NA | TRBJ1-6 | TRBV7-6 | CASSAQGSSYNSPLHF | TGTGCCAGCAGCGCACAGGGGAGCTCCTATAATTCACCCCTCCACTTT
NA | NA | TRBJ2-3 | TRBV11-3 | CASSFGVADTQYF | TGTGCCAGCAGCTTCGGCGTGGCAGATACGCAGTATTTT
NA | NA | TRBJ2-5 | TRBV2 | CASSDNINQETQYF | TGTGCCAGCAGCGACAACATAAACCAAGAGACCCAGTACTTC
TRBD1 | NA | TRBJ1-2 | TRBV5-1 | CASSFGQGVQGYTF | TGCGCCAGCAGCTTCGGACAGGGGGTTCAGGGCTACACCTTC
NA | few | TRBJ1-1 | TRBV4-3 | CASSPETGRLNTEAFF | TGCGCCAGCAGCCCCGAGACAGGACGACTGAACACTGAAGCTTTCTTT
NA | NA | TRBJ1-2 | TRBV30 | CAWNEPAGARYGYTF | TGTGCCTGGAACGAACCCGCCGGAGCCCGCTATGGCTACACCTTC
NA | NA | TRBJ1-1 | TRBV14 | CASSPWTVGEAFF | TGTGCCAGCAGCCCATGGACAGTCGGTGAAGCTTTCTTT
TRBD1 | NA | TRBJ2-3 | TRBV11-2 | CASSPTGADTQYF | TGTGCCAGCAGCCCGACAGGGGCAGATACGCAGTATTTT